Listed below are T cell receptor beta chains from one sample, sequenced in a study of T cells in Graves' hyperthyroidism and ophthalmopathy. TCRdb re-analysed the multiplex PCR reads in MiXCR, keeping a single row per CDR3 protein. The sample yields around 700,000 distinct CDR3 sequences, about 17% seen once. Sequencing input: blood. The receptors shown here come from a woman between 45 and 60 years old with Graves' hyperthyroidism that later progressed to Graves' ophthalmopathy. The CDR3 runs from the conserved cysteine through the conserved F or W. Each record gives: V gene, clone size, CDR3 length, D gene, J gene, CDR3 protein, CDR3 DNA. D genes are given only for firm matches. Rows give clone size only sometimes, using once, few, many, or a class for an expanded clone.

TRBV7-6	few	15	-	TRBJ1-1	CASSLAWDMNTEAFF	TGTGCCAGCAGCTTAGCGTGGGACATGAACACTGAAGCTTTCTTT
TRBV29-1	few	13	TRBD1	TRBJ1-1	CSVDQGGNTEAFF	TGCAGCGTTGACCAGGGGGGGAACACTGAAGCTTTCTTT
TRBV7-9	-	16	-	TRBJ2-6	CASSLSSTSGANVLTF	TGTGCCAGCAGCTTAAGTTCCACCTCTGGGGCCAACGTCCTGACTTTC
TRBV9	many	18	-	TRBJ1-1	CASSVTPLPGHRNTEAFF	TGTGCCAGCAGCGTAACGCCCCTGCCGGGACATCGGAACACTGAAGCTTTCTTT
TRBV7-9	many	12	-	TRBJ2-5	CASSLSLGTQYF	TGTGCCAGCAGCTTATCTCTTGGGACCCAGTACTTC
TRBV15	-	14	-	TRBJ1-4	CATSRDTSNEKLFF	TGTGCCACCAGCAGAGATACCAGTAATGAAAAACTGTTTTTT
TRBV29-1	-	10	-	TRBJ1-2	CSVGPRGYTF	TGCAGCGTCGGCCCTCGTGGCTACACCTTC
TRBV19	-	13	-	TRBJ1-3	CASSARDGNTIYF	TGTGCCAGTAGTGCACGGGACGGAAACACCATATATTTT
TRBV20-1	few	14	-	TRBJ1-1	CSASFQDGYTEAFF	TGCAGTGCTAGCTTCCAGGACGGGTATACTGAAGCTTTCTTT
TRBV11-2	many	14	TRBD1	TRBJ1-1	CASSPTGVRSEAFF	TGTGCCAGCAGTCCCACAGGGGTTCGTTCTGAAGCTTTCTTT
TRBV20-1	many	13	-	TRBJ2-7	CSASGLSSYEQYF	TGCAGTGCTAGCGGGTTGAGCTCCTACGAGCAGTACTTC
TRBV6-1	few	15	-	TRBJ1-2	CASSEDPGVSYGYTF	TGTGCCAGCAGTGAAGATCCGGGGGTTTCTTATGGCTACACCTTC
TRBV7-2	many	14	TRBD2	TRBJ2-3	CASSAGLAGNTQYF	TGTGCCAGCAGCGCGGGACTAGCGGGGAATACGCAGTATTTT
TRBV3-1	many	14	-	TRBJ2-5	CASSQWDLQETQYF	TGTGCCAGCAGCCAATGGGACTTACAAGAGACCCAGTACTTC
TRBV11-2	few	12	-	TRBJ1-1	CASAQRSTEAFF	TGTGCCAGCGCCCAGAGGAGCACTGAAGCTTTCTTT
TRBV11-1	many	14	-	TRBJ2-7	CASSPRETVYEQYF	TGTGCCAGCAGCCCTCGAGAGACGGTATACGAGCAGTACTTC
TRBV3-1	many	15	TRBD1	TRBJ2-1	CASRPDRGAYNEQFF	TGTGCCAGCAGGCCGGACAGGGGGGCCTACAATGAGCAGTTCTTC